This T cell receptor (beta chain) appears in the sequencing data of a study of blood T cell repertoires in COVID-19. At the level of the study: T cells, B-cell-depleted T cells, or PBMCs provided the cDNA or gDNA that served as material.

TCRdb's copy holds only in-frame clones and misses some; the assay was immunoSEQ multiplex PCR. The table includes around 35,000 clones, around nine tenths detected once. The source of this sequence is a man aged 55 to 70 with active COVID-19. What was sequenced was peripheral blood.

The CDR3 loop is CASSIRGTEAFF. The CDR3 DNA is TGTGCCAGTAGTATAAGGGGAACTGAAGCTTTCTTT. This chain uses TRBV19 with TRBJ1-1, with TRBD1 as a possible D gene (5 bases). CDR1 is LNHDA and CDR2 is SQIVND in the germline V gene (reference sequence). The V end lost 2 bases, the J end lost 5 bases, and 6 bases lay between the germline ends. The CDR3 totals 12 residues.